A selection of T cell receptor beta chains follows, all from one sample in a study of blood T cell repertoires in COVID-19. The method was immunoSEQ multiplex PCR; TCRdb's version includes in-frame clones alone and lacks a portion of them. The table shows around 450,000 clones, with roughly nine tenths occurring only once. The source material was PBMCs or T cells enriched from blood (not recorded which). All receptors come from a woman younger than 35 who had recovered from COVID-19. The CDR3 runs from the conserved cysteine through the conserved F or W. Each record gives: D gene, V gene, J gene, clone size, CDR3 protein, CDR3 DNA. D genes are given only for firm matches. Clone size, where shown, is once, few, many, or a class for clones that have expanded.

>TRBD2|TRBV7-9|TRBJ2-2|NA
CASSLPGTSGTGELFF
TGTGCCAGCAGCTTACCCGGGACTAGCGGAACCGGGGAGCTGTTTTTT
>TRBD1|TRBV6-5|TRBJ1-2|once
CASSLAGPDREFYTF
TGTGCCAGCAGTCTCGCCGGCCCGGACAGGGAGTTCTACACCTTC
>TRBD1|TRBV27|TRBJ1-6|NA
CASSSDRENSPLHF
TGTGCCAGCAGTTCGGACAGGGAGAATTCACCCCTCCACTTT
>TRBD1|TRBV4-1|TRBJ2-7|few
CASSQEIVGQGTEQYF
TGCGCCAGCAGCCAAGAGATTGTGGGACAGGGAACCGAGCAGTACTTC
>NA|TRBV25-1|TRBJ2-5|NA
CASSEFSAGRETQYF
TGTGCCAGCAGTGAATTTTCGGCGGGTCGAGAGACCCAGTACTTC
>NA|TRBV12-3/TRBV12-4|TRBJ2-1|NA
CASSPGGPNEQFF
TGTGCCAGCAGTCCAGGAGGGCCGAATGAGCAGTTCTTC
>TRBD1|TRBV5-1|TRBJ2-5|NA
CASSTTGGSETQYF
TGCGCCAGCAGCACAACAGGGGGCTCGGAGACCCAGTACTTC
>NA|TRBV29-1|TRBJ1-1|NA
CSVAADRDAEAFF
TGCAGCGTTGCTGCGGACAGAGACGCTGAAGCTTTCTTT
>TRBD1|TRBV7-8|TRBJ1-2|NA
CASRPRGQGARNYGYTF
TGTGCCAGCCGCCCCCGGGGTCAGGGGGCGCGGAACTATGGCTACACCTTC
>TRBD1|TRBV4-1|TRBJ1-1|NA
CASSQIRGQGEAFF
TGCGCCAGCAGCCAGATCAGGGGGCAAGGTGAAGCTTTCTTT
>TRBD1|TRBV5-6|TRBJ1-5|NA
CASSSLSGGGLDQPQHF
TGTGCCAGCAGCTCCTTATCAGGGGGCGGCTTGGATCAGCCCCAGCATTTT
>NA|TRBV11-1|TRBJ2-6|NA
CASSLDRWHVLTF
TGTGCCAGCAGCTTAGACAGGTGGCACGTCCTGACTTTC
>NA|TRBV30|TRBJ1-1|NA
CAWQMAYRETEAFF
TGTGCCTGGCAGATGGCATACAGGGAAACTGAAGCTTTCTTT
>NA|TRBV11-2|TRBJ2-3|NA
CASTPAGGHSTDTQYF
TGTGCCAGCACCCCGGCTGGGGGCCACAGCACAGATACGCAGTATTTT
>TRBD2|TRBV7-9|TRBJ2-3|once
CASSSSGGITDTQYF
TGTGCCAGCAGCTCGAGCGGGGGCATCACAGATACGCAGTATTTT
>NA|TRBV9|TRBJ1-1|NA
CASSSRGNTEAFF
TGTGCCAGCAGCTCGAGGGGGAATACTGAAGCTTTCTTT
>NA|TRBV4-1|TRBJ2-4|NA
CASSQDPREENIQYF
TGCGCCAGCAGCCAAGATCCAAGGGAGGAAAACATTCAGTACTTC
>TRBD1|TRBV11-1|TRBJ1-2|NA
CASSTRTGFGYTF
TGTGCCAGCAGCACACGGACAGGGTTCGGCTACACCTTC
>TRBD1|TRBV3-1/TRBV3-2|TRBJ2-7|NA
CASSEQGIGYEQYF
TGTGCCAGCAGCGAACAGGGGATTGGCTACGAGCAGTACTTC
>TRBD1|TRBV7-8|TRBJ2-7|NA
CASSQNRGWAYEQYF
TGTGCCAGCAGTCAAAACAGGGGGTGGGCCTACGAGCAGTACTTC
>NA|TRBV10-3|TRBJ2-3|NA
CAISEPTGSADTQYF
TGTGCCATCAGTGAGCCGACAGGATCGGCAGATACGCAGTATTTT
>NA|TRBV30|TRBJ2-7|NA
CAWSDLWEQYF
TGTGCCTGGAGTGATCTATGGGAGCAGTACTTC
>NA|TRBV27|TRBJ1-5|NA
CASSFSRGRDQPQHF
TGTGCCAGCAGTTTCAGTAGGGGGAGGGATCAGCCCCAGCATTTT
>NA|TRBV19|TRBJ2-5|NA
CASSTTDAIRETQYF
TGTGCCAGTAGTACTACCGATGCAATAAGAGAGACCCAGTACTTC
>NA|TRBV19|TRBJ2-4|NA
CASSIPGGLAKNIQYF
TGTGCCAGTAGTATTCCCGGGGGACTAGCCAAAAACATTCAGTACTTC
>NA|TRBV24-1|TRBJ1-2|NA
CATSDELHGYTF
TGTGCCACCAGTGATGAGCTCCATGGCTACACCTTC
>NA|TRBV9|TRBJ1-1|NA
CASSVEVEGEAFF
TGTGCCAGCAGCGTAGAGGTCGAGGGTGAAGCTTTCTTT
>TRBD2|TRBV11-2|TRBJ2-1|NA
CASSLAGLAGLDEQFF
TGTGCCAGCAGCTTGGCGGGACTAGCGGGGTTAGATGAGCAGTTCTTC
>NA|TRBV19|TRBJ1-5|NA
CASSTAGGGFSNQPQHF
TGTGCCAGTAGTACAGCGGGGGGGGGATTTAGCAATCAGCCCCAGCATTTT
>NA|TRBV5-6|TRBJ1-4|NA
CASSLAGVDEKLFF
TGTGCCAGCAGCTTGGCAGGGGTAGATGAAAAACTGTTTTTT
>NA|TRBV5-6|TRBJ1-5|NA
CASSHRDGGTQGQPQHF
TGTGCCAGCAGCCACCGGGACGGGGGAACGCAGGGTCAGCCCCAGCATTTT
>NA|TRBV29-1|TRBJ1-1|NA
CSVEESSRLAFF
TGCAGCGTTGAAGAATCCTCCCGTCTGGCTTTCTTT
>NA|TRBV4-2|TRBJ1-1|few
CASSITRRAGDTEAFF
TGTGCCAGCAGCATCACGAGAAGGGCCGGGGACACTGAAGCTTTCTTT
>TRBD1|TRBV2|TRBJ1-1|NA
CASMIGQGLSEAFF
TGTGCCAGCATGATCGGACAGGGGTTAAGTGAAGCTTTCTTT
>TRBD1|TRBV5-1|TRBJ2-5|NA
CASSWDRIIQETQYF
TGCGCCAGCAGCTGGGACAGGATAATCCAAGAGACCCAGTACTTC
>NA|TRBV28|TRBJ1-1|NA
CVSGAMNTEAFF
TGTGTTTCAGGGGCCATGAACACTGAAGCTTTCTTT
>TRBD1|TRBV28|TRBJ1-6|NA
CASSQGQYNSPLHF
TGTGCCAGCAGTCAGGGACAGTATAATTCACCCCTCCACTTT
>TRBD2|TRBV27|TRBJ2-3|NA
CASSRTPSSGGTTDTQYF
TGTGCCAGCAGTCGGACCCCCTCTAGCGGGGGGACCACAGATACGCAGTATTTT
>TRBD1|TRBV12-3/TRBV12-4|TRBJ1-1|NA
CASRPGQGNEAFF
TGTGCCAGCAGACCTGGACAGGGCAATGAAGCTTTCTTT
>TRBD1|TRBV7-9|TRBJ2-7|NA
CASSTNFPGQGKGYEQYF
TGTGCCAGCAGCACCAATTTTCCGGGACAGGGGAAGGGCTACGAGCAGTACTTC
>TRBD2|TRBV19|TRBJ2-1|NA
CASTGLAGGLYNNEQFF
TGTGCCAGTACCGGCCTAGCGGGGGGGCTATATAACAATGAGCAGTTCTTC
>TRBD2|TRBV6-5|TRBJ2-7|NA
CASSYGSGGVSEQYF
TGTGCCAGCAGTTACGGCAGCGGGGGGGTAAGCGAGCAGTACTTC
>NA|TRBV18|TRBJ1-1|NA
CASFTDLTGTGTEAFF
TGTGCCAGCTTCACCGACCTCACAGGGACGGGCACTGAAGCTTTCTTT
>TRBD2|TRBV5-1|TRBJ2-3|NA
CASSSLVRGGEDTQYF
TGCGCCAGCAGCTCCTTAGTGCGGGGGGGCGAAGATACGCAGTATTTT
>NA|TRBV29-1|TRBJ1-1|NA
CSVTQTALNTEAFF
TGCAGCGTTACCCAGACAGCCCTGAACACTGAAGCTTTCTTT
>NA|TRBV21-1|TRBJ2-1|NA
CASSKGDDGTPGDSDSSYNEQFF
TGTGCCAGCAGCAAAGGTGATGACGGGACTCCCGGAGACAGCGATAGCTCCTACAATGAGCAGTTCTTC
>TRBD2|TRBV5-1|TRBJ2-5|NA
CASSIDTSDEETQYF
TGCGCCAGCAGTATTGATACTAGCGATGAAGAGACCCAGTACTTC
>NA|TRBV29-1|TRBJ1-4|NA
CSVEVVWDTDGEKLFF
TGCAGCGTTGAAGTTGTATGGGACACCGATGGAGAAAAACTGTTTTTT
>TRBD1|TRBV18|TRBJ1-4|NA
CASSQGTADREKLFF
TGTGCCAGCTCCCAGGGGACAGCCGATCGGGAAAAACTGTTTTTT
>TRBD1|TRBV12-3/TRBV12-4|TRBJ1-2|NA
CASTGDRGGGYTF
TGTGCCAGCACCGGGGACAGGGGAGGTGGCTACACCTTC
>NA|TRBV12-3/TRBV12-4|TRBJ2-1|NA
CASSLFTGVRFF
TGTGCCAGCAGCCTTTTTACAGGCGTCCGGTTCTTC
>NA|TRBV2|TRBJ1-1|NA
CASSRRQAEVRAFF
TGTGCCAGCAGTCGACGACAGGCCGAAGTAAGGGCTTTCTTT
>NA|TRBV2|TRBJ1-5|NA
CASTPLDGDTNSNQPQHF
TGTGCCAGCACCCCCCTGGATGGGGACACGAATAGCAATCAGCCCCAGCATTTT